The T cell receptor (beta chain) under discussion was sequenced for a study of blood T cell repertoires in COVID-19. The overall study: The samples span acute and convalescent COVID-19 from the United States, Italy and Spain. PBMCs, B-cell-depleted T cells, or T cells provided the cDNA or gDNA that made up the material.

Original processing methods: Amplification of reference gene primers was used by the study to estimate nucleated cell counts. The table came from immunoSEQ multiplex PCR; TCRdb's copy has only in-frame clones and leaves some out. The DNA gave D and trimming, while V, J and clone size come from that table. The data show roughly 150,000 clones, 80% seen once. Sequenced: peripheral blood. The clonotype comes from a woman aged 50 to 60 with acute or convalescent COVID-19.

CDR3 DNA sequence: TGTGCCAGCAGCCTCCAGGGAGGTCAGCCCCAGCATTTT. The encoded protein is CASSLQGGQPQHF. The chain links TRBV3-1 (or the pseudogene TRBV3-2) to TRBJ1-5, with a weak D call TRBD1 (5 bases). Trimming removed 4 bases at V and 6 bases at J, with 10 bases between. There are 13 residues in the CDR3. Germline CDR1 reads LGHDT; CDR2 reads YNNKEL (reference sequence).